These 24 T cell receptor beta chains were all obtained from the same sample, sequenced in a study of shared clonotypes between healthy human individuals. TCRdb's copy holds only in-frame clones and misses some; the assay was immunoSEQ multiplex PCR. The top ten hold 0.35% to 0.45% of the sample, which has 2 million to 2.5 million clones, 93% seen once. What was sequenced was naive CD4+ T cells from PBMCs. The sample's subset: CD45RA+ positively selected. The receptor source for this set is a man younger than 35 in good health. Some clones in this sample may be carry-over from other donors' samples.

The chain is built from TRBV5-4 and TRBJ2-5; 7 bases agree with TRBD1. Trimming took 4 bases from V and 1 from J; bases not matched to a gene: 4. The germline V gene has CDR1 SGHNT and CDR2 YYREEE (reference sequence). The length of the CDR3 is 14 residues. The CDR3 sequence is CASSRQGPQETQYF. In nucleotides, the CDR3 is TGTGCCAGCAGCCGACAGGGCCCCCAAGAGACCCAGTACTTC.

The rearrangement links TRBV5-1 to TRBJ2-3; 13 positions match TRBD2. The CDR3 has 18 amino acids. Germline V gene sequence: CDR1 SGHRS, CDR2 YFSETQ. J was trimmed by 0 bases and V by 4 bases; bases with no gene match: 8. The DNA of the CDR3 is TGCGCCAGCAGCATAGGACTAGCGGGAGAGGGTAGCACAGATACGCAGTATTTT. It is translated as CASSIGLAGEGSTDTQYF.

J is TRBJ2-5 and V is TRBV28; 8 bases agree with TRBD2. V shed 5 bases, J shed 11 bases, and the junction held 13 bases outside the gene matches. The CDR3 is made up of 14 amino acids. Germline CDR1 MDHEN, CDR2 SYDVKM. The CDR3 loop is CASSQAGALGEQYF. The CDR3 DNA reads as TGTGCCAGCAGTCAAGCGGGAGCCCTAGGGGAGCAGTACTTC.

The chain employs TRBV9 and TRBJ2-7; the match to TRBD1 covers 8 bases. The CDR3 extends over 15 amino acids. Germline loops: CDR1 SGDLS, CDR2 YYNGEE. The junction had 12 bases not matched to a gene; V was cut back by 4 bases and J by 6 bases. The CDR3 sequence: CASSPPDRDFAEQYF. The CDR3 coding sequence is TGTGCCAGCAGCCCCCCGGACAGGGATTTCGCCGAGCAGTACTTC.

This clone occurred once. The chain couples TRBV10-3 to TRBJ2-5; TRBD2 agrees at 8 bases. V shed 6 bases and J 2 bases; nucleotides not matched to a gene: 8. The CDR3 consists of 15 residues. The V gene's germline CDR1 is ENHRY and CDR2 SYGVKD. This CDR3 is CAIRPGLGRQETQYF. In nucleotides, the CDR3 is TGTGCCATCAGACCGGGACTAGGTCGACAAGAGACCCAGTACTTC.

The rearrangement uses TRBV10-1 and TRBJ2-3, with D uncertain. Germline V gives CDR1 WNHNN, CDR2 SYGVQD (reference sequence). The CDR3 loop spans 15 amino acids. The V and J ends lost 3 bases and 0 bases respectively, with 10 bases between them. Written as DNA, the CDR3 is TGCGCCAGCAGTGATTCCCGGTCTAGCACAGATACGCAGTATTTT. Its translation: CASSDSRSSTDTQYF.

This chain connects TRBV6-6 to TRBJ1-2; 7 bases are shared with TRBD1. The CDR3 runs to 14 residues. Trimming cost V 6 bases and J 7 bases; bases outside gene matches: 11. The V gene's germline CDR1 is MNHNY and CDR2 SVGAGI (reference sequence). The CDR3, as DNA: TGTGCCAGCAGCCGTCGGGACCCAGGGGGTGGCTACACCTTC. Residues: CASSRRDPGGGYTF.

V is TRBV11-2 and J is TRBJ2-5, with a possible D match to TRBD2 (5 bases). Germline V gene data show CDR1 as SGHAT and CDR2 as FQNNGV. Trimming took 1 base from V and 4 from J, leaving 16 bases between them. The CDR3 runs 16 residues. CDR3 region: CASSLGAGWRAETQYF. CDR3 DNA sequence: TGTGCCAGCAGCTTAGGGGCGGGCTGGCGGGCAGAGACCCAGTACTTC.

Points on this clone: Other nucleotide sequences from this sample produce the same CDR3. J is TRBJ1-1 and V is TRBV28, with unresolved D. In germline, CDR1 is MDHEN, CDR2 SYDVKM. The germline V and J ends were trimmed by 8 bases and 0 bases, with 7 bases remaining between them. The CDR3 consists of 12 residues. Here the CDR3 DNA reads TGTGCCAGCTCGGTGATGAACACTGAAGCTTTCTTT. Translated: CASSVMNTEAFF.

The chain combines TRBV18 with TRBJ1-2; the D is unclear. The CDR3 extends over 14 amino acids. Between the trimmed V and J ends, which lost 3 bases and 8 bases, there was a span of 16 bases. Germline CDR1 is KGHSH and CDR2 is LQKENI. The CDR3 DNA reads TGTGCCAGCTCACCGCGCGAAGGATTGAGAGGCTACACCTTC. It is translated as CASSPREGLRGYTF.

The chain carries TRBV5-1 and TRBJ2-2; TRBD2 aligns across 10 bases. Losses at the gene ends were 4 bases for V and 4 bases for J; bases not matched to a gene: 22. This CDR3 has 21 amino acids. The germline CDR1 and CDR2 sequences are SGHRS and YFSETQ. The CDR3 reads CASSSFEFRPASGSPTGELFF. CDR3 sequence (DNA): TGCGCCAGCAGCAGCTTCGAATTTCGACCGGCTAGCGGGAGCCCCACCGGGGAGCTGTTTTTT.

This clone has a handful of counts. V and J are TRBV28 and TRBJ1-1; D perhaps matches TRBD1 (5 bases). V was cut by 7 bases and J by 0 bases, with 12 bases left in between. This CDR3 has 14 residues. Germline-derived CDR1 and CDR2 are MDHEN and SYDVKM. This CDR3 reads CASTKSGMNTEAFF. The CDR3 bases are TGTGCCAGCACCAAGTCAGGGATGAACACTGAAGCTTTCTTT.

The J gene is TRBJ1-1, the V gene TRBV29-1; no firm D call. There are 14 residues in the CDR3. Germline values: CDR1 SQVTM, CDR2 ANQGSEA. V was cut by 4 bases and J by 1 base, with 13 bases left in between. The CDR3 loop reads CSVVGLRANTEAFF. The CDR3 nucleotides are TGCAGCGTTGTAGGGCTAAGGGCGAACACTGAAGCTTTCTTT. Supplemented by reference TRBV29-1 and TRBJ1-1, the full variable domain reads SAVISQKPSRDICQRGTSLTIQCQVDSQVTMMFWYRQQPGQSLTLIATANQGSEATYESGFVIDKFPISRPNLTFSTLTVSNMSPEDSSIYLCSVVGLRANTEAFFGQGTRLTVV.

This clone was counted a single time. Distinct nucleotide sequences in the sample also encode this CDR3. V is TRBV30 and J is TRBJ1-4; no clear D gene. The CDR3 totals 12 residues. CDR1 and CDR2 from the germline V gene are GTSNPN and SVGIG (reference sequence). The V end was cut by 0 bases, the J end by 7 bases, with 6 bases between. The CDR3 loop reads CAWSVGGEKLFF. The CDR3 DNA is TGTGCCTGGAGTGTGGGAGGTGAAAAACTGTTTTTT.

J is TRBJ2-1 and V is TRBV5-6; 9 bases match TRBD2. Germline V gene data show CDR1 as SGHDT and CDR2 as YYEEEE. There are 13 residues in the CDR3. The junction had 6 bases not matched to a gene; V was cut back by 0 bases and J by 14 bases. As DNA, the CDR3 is TGTGCCAGCAGCTTGGCCGAAGCGGGAGGAAAGTTCTTC. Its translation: CASSLAEAGGKFF.

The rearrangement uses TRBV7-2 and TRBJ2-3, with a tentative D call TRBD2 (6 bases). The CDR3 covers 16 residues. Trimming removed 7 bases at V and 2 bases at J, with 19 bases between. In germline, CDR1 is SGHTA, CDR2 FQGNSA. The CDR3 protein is CASTPRAGRITDTQYF. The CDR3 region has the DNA TGTGCCAGCACCCCACGTGCGGGGAGGATCACAGATACGCAGTATTTT.

The DNA for the CDR3 is TGTGCCAGCAGTTTGGGAGGGACAGCACTATATGGCTACACCTTC. This gives the protein CASSLGGTALYGYTF. The chain couples TRBV28 to TRBJ1-2; 7 positions agree with TRBD1. The CDR3 consists of 15 residues. V lost 3 bases, J lost 5 bases, and 9 bases stayed unmatched. Per germline, CDR1 MDHEN and CDR2 SYDVKM.

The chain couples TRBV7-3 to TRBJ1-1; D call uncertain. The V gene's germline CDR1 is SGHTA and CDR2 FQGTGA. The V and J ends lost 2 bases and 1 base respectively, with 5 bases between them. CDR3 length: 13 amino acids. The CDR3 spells CASSLQTNTEAFF. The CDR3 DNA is TGTGCCAGCAGCTTACAGACGAACACTGAAGCTTTCTTT.

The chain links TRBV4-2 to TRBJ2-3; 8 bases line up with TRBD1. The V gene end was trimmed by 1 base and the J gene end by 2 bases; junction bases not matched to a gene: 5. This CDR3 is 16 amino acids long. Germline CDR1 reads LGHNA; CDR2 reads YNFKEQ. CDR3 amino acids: CASSQGQGLSTDTQYF. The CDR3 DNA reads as TGTGCCAGCAGCCAAGGACAGGGGTTATCCACAGATACGCAGTATTTT.

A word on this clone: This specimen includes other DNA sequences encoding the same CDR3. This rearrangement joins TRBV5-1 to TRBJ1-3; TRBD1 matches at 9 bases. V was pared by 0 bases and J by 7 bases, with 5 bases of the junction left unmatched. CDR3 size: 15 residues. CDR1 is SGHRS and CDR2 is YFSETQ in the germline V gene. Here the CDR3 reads CASSLATGGGNTIYF. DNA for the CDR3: TGCGCCAGCAGCTTGGCAACAGGGGGCGGGAACACCATATATTTT.

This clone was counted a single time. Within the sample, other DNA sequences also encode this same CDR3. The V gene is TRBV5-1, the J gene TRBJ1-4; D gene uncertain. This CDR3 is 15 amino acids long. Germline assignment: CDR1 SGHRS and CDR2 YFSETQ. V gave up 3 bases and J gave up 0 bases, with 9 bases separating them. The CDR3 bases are TGCGCCAGCAGCTCCAGAGGGACAACTAATGAAAAACTGTTTTTT. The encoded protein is CASSSRGTTNEKLFF.

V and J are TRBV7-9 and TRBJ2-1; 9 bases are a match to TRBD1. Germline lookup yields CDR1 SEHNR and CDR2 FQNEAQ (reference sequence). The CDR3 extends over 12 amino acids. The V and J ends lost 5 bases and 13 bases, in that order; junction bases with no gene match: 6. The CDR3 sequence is CASSPRDRVQFF. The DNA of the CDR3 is TGTGCCAGCAGCCCCCGGGACAGGGTACAGTTCTTC. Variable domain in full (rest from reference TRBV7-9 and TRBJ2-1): DTGVSQNPRHKITKRGQNVTFRCDPISEHNRLYWYRQTLGQGPEFLTYFQNEAQLEKSRLLSDRFSAERPKGSFSTLEIQRTEQGDSAMYLCASSPRDRVQFFGPGTRLTVL.

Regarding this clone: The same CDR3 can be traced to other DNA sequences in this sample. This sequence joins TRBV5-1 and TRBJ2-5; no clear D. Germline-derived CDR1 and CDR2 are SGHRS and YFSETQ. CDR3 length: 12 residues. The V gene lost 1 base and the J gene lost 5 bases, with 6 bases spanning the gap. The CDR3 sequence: CASSLSSETQYF. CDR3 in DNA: TGCGCCAGCAGCTTGTCGAGCGAGACCCAGTACTTC.

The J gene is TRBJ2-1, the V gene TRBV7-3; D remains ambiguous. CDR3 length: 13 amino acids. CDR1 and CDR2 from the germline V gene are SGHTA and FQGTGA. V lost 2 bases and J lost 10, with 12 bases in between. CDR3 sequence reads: CASSLGPLGEQFF. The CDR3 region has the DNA TGTGCCAGCAGCTTAGGCCCCTTGGGGGAGCAGTTCTTC.